The T cell receptor (beta chain) described here comes from a study of blood T cell repertoires in COVID-19. The wider study: Spain, Italy and the United States supplied samples that represented acute and convalescent COVID-19. Sources were T cells, B-cell-depleted T cells, or PBMCs; the material itself was cDNA or gDNA.

The authors' processing: Nucleated cell counts were estimated from reference gene primer amplification. Using immunoSEQ multiplex PCR, the repertoire was profiled, and TCRdb retains in-frame clones only, with some absent. V, J and clone size are taken as reported in that table, and D and trimming were inferred from the DNA itself. This sample yields about 110,000 clones, of which about four fifths are seen a single time; roughly a tenth belongs to the top ten. With 6 bases clipped from V and 10 bases from J, the junction kept 8 bases outside the gene matches. From germline, CDR1 is LNHDA and CDR2 SQIVND (reference sequence). The CDR3 totals 13 residues.

The source of this sequence is an older woman with acute or convalescent COVID-19. Source material: peripheral blood. The chain carries TRBV19 and TRBJ1-1, with 10 positions matching TRBD1. The CDR3 DNA reads TGTGCCAGTAGGCGGACAGGGGGAGGCGTAGCTTTCTTT. The encoded protein is CASRRTGGGVAFF.